This T cell receptor (beta chain) stems from a study of blood T cell repertoires in COVID-19. Libraries were prepared by immunoSEQ multiplex PCR; TCRdb keeps only in-frame clonotypes and omits some of them. The data contain about 82,000 clones, around 82% of them seen just once; the ten biggest clones take up 17%. The CDR3 contains 18 residues. Trimming shortened V by 3 bases and J by 1 base, and 22 bases separated the two germline ends. Germline V gene sequence: CDR1 SGHRS, CDR2 YFSETQ. The J gene is TRBJ1-2, the V gene TRBV5-1; D possibly corresponds to TRBD1 (6 bases). Material: peripheral blood. The clonotype originates from an older woman with acute or convalescent COVID-19. This CDR3 reads CASSSHSLPGQVNYGYTF. CDR3 sequence (DNA): TGCGCCAGCAGCTCCCACTCGTTACCGGGACAAGTTAACTATGGCTACACCTTC.